This TCR beta chain emerged from a study of cytomegalovirus exposure and HLA in healthy donors. Regarding the study as a whole: In vitro data verified a few CMV-associated chains as specific for CMV antigens. Some 150 TCR beta chains were listed as cytomegalovirus-associated. High sensitivity and specificity were reportedly achieved when the classifier diagnosed cytomegalovirus status. Sequencing probably produced one cluster of sequence variants that were highly shared.

The primer mix had 60 Vbeta and 13 Jbeta primers. The protocol was immunoSEQ multiplex PCR, while the TCRdb copy is restricted to in-frame clones and leaves out a portion. The data contain some 120,000 clones, around 64% of them singletons. There are 15 residues in the CDR3. Germline CDR1 is MNHNS and CDR2 is SASEGT. The V gene lost 6 bases and the J gene lost 0 bases, with 14 bases spanning the gap. A note on this clone: Its antigen is currently unknown.

This clonotype originated in a man aged 25 to 40 in good health and CMV-seropositive. The source material was PBMCs. The chain carries TRBV6-1 and TRBJ1-1; tentative D call: TRBD1 (6 bases). CDR3 residues: CASRTDGGVNTEAFF. The CDR3 region has the DNA TGTGCCAGCAGAACGGATGGGGGCGTGAACACTGAAGCTTTCTTT.